A selection of T cell receptor beta chains follows, all from one sample in a study of technical replicates of blood from a few donors. Only in-frame clones appear in the TCRdb table, and some are missing; sequencing was by immunoSEQ multiplex PCR. The sample lists some 80,000 clones; approximately 97% were seen once. Sequencing was done on a sample of T cells isolated from PBMCs. All receptors derive from a human donor in good health. CDR3s leave out the opening cysteine and the closing phenylalanine or tryptophan. Some rows have no size entry. The others give once, few or many, or a class for an expanded clone.

clone size	V gene	J gene	CDR3 protein
NA	TRBV4-2	TRBJ1-4	ASSQDRVRTGGLF
few	TRBV5-4	TRBJ2-1	ASSPWASGYNEQF
NA	TRBV28	TRBJ1-3	ASSLLEEQGTSGNTIY
NA	TRBV2	TRBJ1-2	ASNWGEPLGYT
NA	TRBV27	TRBJ2-7	ASSLSLTGVTYEQY
NA	TRBV5-4	TRBJ2-1	ASSAPSGSFDEQF
NA	TRBV29-1	TRBJ1-2	SVGGTGYGYT
NA	TRBV11-2	TRBJ2-3	ASSLVGADTQY
NA	TRBV4-2	TRBJ2-5	ASSPFFSGKETQY
NA	TRBV7-8	TRBJ1-2	ASRRGPGTTNTLYGYT
once	TRBV6-5	TRBJ1-5	ASRPDRGLLQPQH
once	TRBV7-3	TRBJ2-3	ASSFSRGRDTQY
NA	TRBV30	TRBJ2-7	AWASGTGVEQY
NA	TRBV12-5	TRBJ2-2	ASGLTGSGELF
NA	TRBV27	TRBJ2-7	ASRRIGAYEQY
NA	TRBV11-3	TRBJ1-4	ASSTVDTRGLF